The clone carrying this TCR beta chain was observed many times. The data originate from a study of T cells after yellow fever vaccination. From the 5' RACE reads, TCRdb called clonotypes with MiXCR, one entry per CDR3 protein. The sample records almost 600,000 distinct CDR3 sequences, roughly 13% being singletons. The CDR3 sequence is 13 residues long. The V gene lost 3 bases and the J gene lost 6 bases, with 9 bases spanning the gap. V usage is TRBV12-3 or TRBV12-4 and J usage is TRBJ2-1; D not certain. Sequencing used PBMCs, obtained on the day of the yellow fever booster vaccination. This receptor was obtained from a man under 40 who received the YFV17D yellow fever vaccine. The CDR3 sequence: CASSFFLGNEQFF. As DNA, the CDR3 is TGTGCCAGCAGTTTTTTCTTGGGCAATGAGCAGTTCTTC.